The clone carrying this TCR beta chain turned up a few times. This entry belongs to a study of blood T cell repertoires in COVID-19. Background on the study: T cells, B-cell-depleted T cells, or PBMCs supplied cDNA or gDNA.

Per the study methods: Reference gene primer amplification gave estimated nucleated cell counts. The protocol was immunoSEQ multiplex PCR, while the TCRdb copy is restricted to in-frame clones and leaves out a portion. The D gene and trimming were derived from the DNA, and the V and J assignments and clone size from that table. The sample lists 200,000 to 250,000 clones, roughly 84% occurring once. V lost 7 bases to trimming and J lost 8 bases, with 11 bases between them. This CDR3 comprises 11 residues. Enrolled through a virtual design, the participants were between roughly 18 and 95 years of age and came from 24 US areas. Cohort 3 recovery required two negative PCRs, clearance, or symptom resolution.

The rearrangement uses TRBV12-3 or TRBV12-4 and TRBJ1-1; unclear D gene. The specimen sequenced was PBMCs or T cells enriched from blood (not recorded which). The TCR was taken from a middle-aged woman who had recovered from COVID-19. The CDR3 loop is CASTGGREAFF. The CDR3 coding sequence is TGTGCCAGCACCGGCGGGCGGGAAGCTTTCTTT.